Listed below are T cell receptor beta chains from one sample, sequenced in a study of T cell repertoires in cytomegalovirus infection. Each CDR3 protein gets one entry after TCRdb re-called the reads with MiXCR. This table holds fewer than 350,000 distinct CDR3 sequences, about 27% found once. These TCRs are of unknown antigen specificity. Here the sequenced sample was cultured PBMCs, taken from culture after CMV antigen stimulation. These receptors originate from a human donor in good health (CMV status not recorded). Some clones in this sample may be carry-over from other donors' samples. Each CDR3 is given with its conserved first and last residue. The D gene is left open where the match is weak. Part of the rows lack a size; the others show once, few, many or a class for expanded clones.

>NA|NA|TRBJ1-6|TRBV12-3/TRBV12-4
TGTGCCAGCAGTTTTACAGGGAGAAGGGGCTCACCCCTCCACTTT
CASSFTGRRGSPLHF
>TRBD2|few|TRBJ2-3|TRBV29-1
TGCAGCGCTAGGACTAGCGGGAGGTTGGTTACGCAGTATTTT
CSARTSGRLVTQYF
>TRBD1|NA|TRBJ1-1|TRBV2
TGTGCCAGCAGTGAGGGGGACAGGGGCGGAACTGAAGCTTTCTTT
CASSEGDRGGTEAFF
>TRBD2|few|TRBJ2-3|TRBV6-6
TGTGCCAGCAGAAGGACTAGCGGGGGGCAGGGCACAGATACGCAGTATTTT
CASRRTSGGQGTDTQYF
>TRBD1|few|TRBJ1-3|TRBV7-4
TGTGCCAGCAGCAGAGGACAGGGTTATGGAAACACCATATATTTT
CASSRGQGYGNTIYF
>TRBD1|few|TRBJ2-3|TRBV5-1
TGCGCCAGCAGCTTGGCCGTCGGGACAGGCGCTAGCACAGATACGCAGTATTTT
CASSLAVGTGASTDTQYF
>TRBD1|few|TRBJ1-5|TRBV11-2
TGTGCCAGCAGCTCGGGACAGGGGGCGCAGGGCAATCAGCCCCAGCATTTT
CASSSGQGAQGNQPQHF
>TRBD1|NA|TRBJ2-5|TRBV7-8
TGTGCCAGCAGTCAAGGACAGGCGGAGACCCAGCACTTC
CASSQGQAETQHF
>NA|NA|TRBJ1-6|TRBV27
TGTGCCAGCAGTTTAGCCGGTCATAATTCACCCCTCCACTTT
CASSLAGHNSPLHF
>TRBD2|NA|TRBJ2-5|TRBV12-3/TRBV12-4
TGTGCCAGCAGTCCCGGGACTAGCGGGATAGGAGGGGAGACCCAGTACTTC
CASSPGTSGIGGETQYF
>NA|many|TRBJ1-1|TRBV7-8
TGTGCCAGCAGTCCGACCACGACAGGAGGGACTGAAGCTTTCTTT
CASSPTTTGGTEAFF
>NA|few|TRBJ2-2|TRBV7-3
TGTGCCAGCAGCTGGGCGTGGGGGGAGCTGTTTTTT
CASSWAWGELFF
>NA|NA|TRBJ1-5|TRBV6-6
TGTGCCAGCAGTTACGGTTCAGGGAGTCAGCCCCAGCATTTT
CASSYGSGSQPQHF
>NA|few|TRBJ1-1|TRBV11-2
TGTGCCAGCAGCTTAGATCGGAGATTTTCCTCTCCGGACACTGAAGCTTTCTTT
CASSLDRRFSSPDTEAFF
>TRBD2|few|TRBJ2-1|TRBV5-1
TGCGCCAGCAGCCAGTCTAGCGGGATGAGGAATGAGCAGTTCTTC
CASSQSSGMRNEQFF